This T cell receptor beta chain was obtained from a study of blood T cell repertoires in COVID-19. Study details: Samples of COVID-19 (acute and convalescent) were obtained from the United States, Italy and Spain. From T cells, B-cell-depleted T cells, or PBMCs came the material, which was cDNA or gDNA.

Original data processing: Amplification with reference gene primers provided the estimates of nucleated cell counts. Profiled with immunoSEQ multiplex PCR; TCRdb holds only in-frame clones, not every one. V and J calls and clone size come straight from that table; D and trimming were deduced from the DNA. Found here are over 450,000 clones, roughly 89% of them singletons; the top ten hold around 8%. Seattle patients were enrolled during active infection and followed longitudinally. Sample: peripheral blood. The receptor was isolated from a woman between 45 and 60 years old with COVID-19, enrolled during active disease.

CDR3 region: CASTGIQGRTEAFF. In nucleotides, the CDR3 is TGTGCCAGCACCGGAATTCAGGGTAGGACTGAAGCTTTCTTT. The chain employs TRBV6-5 and TRBJ1-1, with D tentatively TRBD1 (5 bases). The CDR3 runs 14 residues. Trimming took 7 bases from V and 5 from J, leaving 17 bases between them. Germline V gene data show CDR1 as MNHEY and CDR2 as SVGAGI.